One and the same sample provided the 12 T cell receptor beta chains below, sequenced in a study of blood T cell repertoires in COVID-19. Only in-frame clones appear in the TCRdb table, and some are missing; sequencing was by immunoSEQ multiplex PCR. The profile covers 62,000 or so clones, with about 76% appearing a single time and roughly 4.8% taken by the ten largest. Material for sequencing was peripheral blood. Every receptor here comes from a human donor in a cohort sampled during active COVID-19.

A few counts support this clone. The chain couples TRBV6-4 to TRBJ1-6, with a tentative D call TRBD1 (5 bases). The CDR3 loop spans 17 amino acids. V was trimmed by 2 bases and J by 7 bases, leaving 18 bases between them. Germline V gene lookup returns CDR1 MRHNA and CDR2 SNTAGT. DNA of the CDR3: TGTGCCAGCAGTGACGTTCGGGGGAATGGGTGGAATTCACCCCTCCACTTT. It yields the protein CASSDVRGNGWNSPLHF.

The CDR3 nucleotides read TGTGCCAGCAGCGTAGCTGGGGGCGGAATCACAGATACGCAGTATTTT. Residues: CASSVAGGGITDTQYF. This chain joins TRBV9 and TRBJ2-3; a possible D gene is TRBD1 (6 bases). CDR1 is SGDLS and CDR2 is YYNGEE in the germline V gene. V was pared by 0 bases and J by 2 bases, with 13 bases between. This CDR3 region has 16 residues.

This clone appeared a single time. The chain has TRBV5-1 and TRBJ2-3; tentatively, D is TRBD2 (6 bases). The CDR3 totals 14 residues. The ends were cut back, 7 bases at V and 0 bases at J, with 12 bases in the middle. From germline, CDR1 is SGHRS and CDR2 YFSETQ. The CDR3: CASSAGSSTDTQYF. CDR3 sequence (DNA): TGCGCCAGCTCGGCGGGGAGTAGCACAGATACGCAGTATTTT.

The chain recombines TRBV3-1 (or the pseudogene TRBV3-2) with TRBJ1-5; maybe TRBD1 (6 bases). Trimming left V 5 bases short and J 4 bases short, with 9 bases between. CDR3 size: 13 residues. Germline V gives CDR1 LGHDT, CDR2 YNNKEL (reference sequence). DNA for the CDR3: TGTGCCAGCAGCGGTACAGGGAATCAGCCCCAGCATTTT. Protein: CASSGTGNQPQHF.

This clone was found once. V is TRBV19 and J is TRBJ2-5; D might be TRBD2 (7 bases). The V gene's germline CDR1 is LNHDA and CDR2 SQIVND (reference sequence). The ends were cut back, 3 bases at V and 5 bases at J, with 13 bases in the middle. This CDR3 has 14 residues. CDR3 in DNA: TGTGCCAGTAGTATCCCGGGGGGCTGGGAGACCCAGTACTTC. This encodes CASSIPGGWETQYF.

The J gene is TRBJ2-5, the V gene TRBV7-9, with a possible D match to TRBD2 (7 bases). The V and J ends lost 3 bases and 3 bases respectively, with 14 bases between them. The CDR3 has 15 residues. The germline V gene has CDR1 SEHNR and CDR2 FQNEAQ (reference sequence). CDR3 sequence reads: CASSLGGPREETQYF. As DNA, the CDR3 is TGTGCCAGCAGCTTGGGGGGGCCCAGGGAAGAGACCCAGTACTTC.

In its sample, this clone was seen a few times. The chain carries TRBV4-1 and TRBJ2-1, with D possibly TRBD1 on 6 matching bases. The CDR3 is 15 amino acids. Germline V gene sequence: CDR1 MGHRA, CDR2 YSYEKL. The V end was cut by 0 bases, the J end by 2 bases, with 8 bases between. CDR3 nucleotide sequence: TGCGCCAGCAGCCAAGACAGGGGACCCTACAATGAGCAGTTCTTC. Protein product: CASSQDRGPYNEQFF.

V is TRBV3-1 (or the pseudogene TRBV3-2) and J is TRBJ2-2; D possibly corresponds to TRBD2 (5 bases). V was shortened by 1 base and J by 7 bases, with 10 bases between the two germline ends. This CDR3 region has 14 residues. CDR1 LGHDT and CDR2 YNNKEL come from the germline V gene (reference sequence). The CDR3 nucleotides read TGTGCCAGCAGCCAAGGAGGGTTCGGCGGGGAGCTGTTTTTT. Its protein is CASSQGGFGGELFF.

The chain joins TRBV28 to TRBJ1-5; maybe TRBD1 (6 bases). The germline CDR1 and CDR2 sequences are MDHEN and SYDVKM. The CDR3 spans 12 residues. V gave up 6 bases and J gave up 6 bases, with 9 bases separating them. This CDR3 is CASRPGAQPQHF. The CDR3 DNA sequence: TGTGCCAGCAGGCCAGGGGCTCAGCCCCAGCATTTT.

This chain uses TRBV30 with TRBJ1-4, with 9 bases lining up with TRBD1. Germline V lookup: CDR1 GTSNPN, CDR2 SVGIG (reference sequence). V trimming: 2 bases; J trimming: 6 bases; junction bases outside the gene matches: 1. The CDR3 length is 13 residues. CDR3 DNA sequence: TGTGCCTGGAGTACAGGGGGCGATGAAAAACTGTTTTTT. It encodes CAWSTGGDEKLFF.

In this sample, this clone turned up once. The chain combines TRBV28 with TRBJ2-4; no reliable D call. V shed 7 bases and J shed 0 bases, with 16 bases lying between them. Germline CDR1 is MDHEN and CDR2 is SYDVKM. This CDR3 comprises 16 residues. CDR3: CASTTTASAAKNIQYF. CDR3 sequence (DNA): TGTGCCAGCACCACAACAGCTTCCGCAGCCAAAAACATTCAGTACTTC.

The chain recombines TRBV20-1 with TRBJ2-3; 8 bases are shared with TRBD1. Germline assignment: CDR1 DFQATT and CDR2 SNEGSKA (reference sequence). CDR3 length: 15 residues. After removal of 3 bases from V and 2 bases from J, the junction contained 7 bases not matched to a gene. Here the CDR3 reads CSASPRTGFTDTQYF. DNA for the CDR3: TGCAGTGCTAGTCCTCGGACAGGGTTCACAGATACGCAGTATTTT.